A selection of T cell receptor beta chains follows, all from one sample in a study of CD4 and CD8 cells across lung adenocarcinoma regions. TCRdb used MiXCR to reprocess the PCR reads, holding one entry per CDR3 protein. This table holds 9,500 to 12,000 distinct CDR3 sequences, 53% found once. Sample: CD4+ T cells from the center of a lung tumor. These receptor sequences come from a male donor with lung adenocarcinoma. The CD4 and CD8 labels of this study may be unreliable. The CDR3 runs from the conserved cysteine through the conserved F or W. A D gene is named only where the DNA matches it firmly.

D gene	V gene	J gene	CDR3 protein
NA	TRBV6-2/TRBV6-3	TRBJ1-3	CASRLSSGNTIYF
NA	TRBV10-3	NA	CAGGERGGDPETQYF
TRBD2	TRBV11-3	TRBJ2-1	CASSHPGLAGGPSDEQFF
NA	TRBV6-1	TRBJ2-1	CASGRGRGAKNTQYF
TRBD1	TRBV6-1	TRBJ1-2	CASTIGTGGYGYTF
TRBD2	TRBV6-5	TRBJ2-5	CASSSPTFASGDQETQYF
NA	TRBV6-5	TRBJ2-3	CASSYPGDTQYF
NA	TRBV6-1	TRBJ1-2	CASSDGPTRGYTF
NA	TRBV6-1	TRBJ2-1	CASSEAASPLFAGTPAEQFF
NA	TRBV7-2	TRBJ2-7	CASSWGTRTAYEQYF
TRBD2	TRBV7-2	TRBJ2-5	CAGSGGGGKDTQYF